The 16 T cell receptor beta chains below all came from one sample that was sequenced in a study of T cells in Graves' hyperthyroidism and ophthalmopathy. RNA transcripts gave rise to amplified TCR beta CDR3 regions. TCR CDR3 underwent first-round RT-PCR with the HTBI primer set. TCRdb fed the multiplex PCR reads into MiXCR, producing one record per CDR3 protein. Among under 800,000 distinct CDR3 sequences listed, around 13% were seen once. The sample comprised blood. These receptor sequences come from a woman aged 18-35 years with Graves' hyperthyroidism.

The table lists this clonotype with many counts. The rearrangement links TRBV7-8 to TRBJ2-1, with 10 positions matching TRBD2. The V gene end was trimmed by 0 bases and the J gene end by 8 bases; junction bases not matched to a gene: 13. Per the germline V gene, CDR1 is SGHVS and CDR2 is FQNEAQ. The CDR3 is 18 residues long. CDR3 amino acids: CASSLARVSSGSLDEQFF. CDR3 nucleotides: TGTGCCAGCAGCTTAGCGCGCGTTTCTAGCGGGAGTTTGGATGAGCAGTTCTTC.

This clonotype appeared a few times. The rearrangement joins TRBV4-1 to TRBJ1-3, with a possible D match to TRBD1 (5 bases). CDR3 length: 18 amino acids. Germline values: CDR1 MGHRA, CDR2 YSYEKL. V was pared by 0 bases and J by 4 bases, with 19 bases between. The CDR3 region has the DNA TGCGCCAGCAGCCAAGACCCCTTGGGGGGGACGGCCGGAAACACCATATATTTT. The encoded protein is CASSQDPLGGTAGNTIYF.

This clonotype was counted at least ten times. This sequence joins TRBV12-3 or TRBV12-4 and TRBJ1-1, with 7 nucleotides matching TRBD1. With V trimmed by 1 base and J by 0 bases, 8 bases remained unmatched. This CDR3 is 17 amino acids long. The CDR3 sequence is CASSLGQGPIMNTEAFF. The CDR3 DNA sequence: TGTGCCAGCAGTTTAGGACAGGGCCCTATTATGAACACTGAAGCTTTCTTT.

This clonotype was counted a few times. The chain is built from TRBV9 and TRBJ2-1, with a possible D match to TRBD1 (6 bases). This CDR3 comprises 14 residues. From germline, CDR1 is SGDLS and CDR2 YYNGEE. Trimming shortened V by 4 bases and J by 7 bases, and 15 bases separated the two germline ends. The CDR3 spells CASSPYSRGNEQFF. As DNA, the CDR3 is TGTGCCAGCAGCCCATACTCGAGGGGGAATGAGCAGTTCTTC.

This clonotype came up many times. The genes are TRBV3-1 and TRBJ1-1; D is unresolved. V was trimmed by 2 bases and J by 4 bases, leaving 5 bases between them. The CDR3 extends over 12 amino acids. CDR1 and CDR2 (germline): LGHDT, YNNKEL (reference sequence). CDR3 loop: CASSQSLTEAFF. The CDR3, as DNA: TGTGCCAGCAGCCAATCTCTCACTGAAGCTTTCTTT.

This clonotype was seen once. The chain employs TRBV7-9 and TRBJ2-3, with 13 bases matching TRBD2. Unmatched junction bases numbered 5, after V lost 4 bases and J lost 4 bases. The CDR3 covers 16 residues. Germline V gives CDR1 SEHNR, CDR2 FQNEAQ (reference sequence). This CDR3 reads CASSSGTSGEPDTQYF. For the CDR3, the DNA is TGTGCCAGCAGCTCTGGGACTAGCGGGGAGCCAGATACGCAGTATTTT.

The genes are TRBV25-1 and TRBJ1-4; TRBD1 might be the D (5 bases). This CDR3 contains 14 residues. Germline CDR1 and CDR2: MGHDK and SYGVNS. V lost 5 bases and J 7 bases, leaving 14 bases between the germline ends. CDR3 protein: CASSSGYHGEKLFF. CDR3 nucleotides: TGTGCCAGCAGTTCAGGGTATCATGGTGAAAAACTGTTTTTT.

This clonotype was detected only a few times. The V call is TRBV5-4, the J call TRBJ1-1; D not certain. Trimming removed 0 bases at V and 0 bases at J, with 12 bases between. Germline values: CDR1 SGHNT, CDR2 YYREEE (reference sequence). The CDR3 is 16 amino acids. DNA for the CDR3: TGTGCCAGCAGCTTGGAAGGGATCGGGATGAACACTGAAGCTTTCTTT. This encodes CASSLEGIGMNTEAFF. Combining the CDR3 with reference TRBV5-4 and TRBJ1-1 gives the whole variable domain ETGVTQSPTHLIKTRGQQVTLRCSSQSGHNTVSWYQQALGQGPQFIFQYYREEENGRGNFPPRFSGLQFPNYSSELNVNALELDDSALYLCASSLEGIGMNTEAFFGQGTRLTVV.

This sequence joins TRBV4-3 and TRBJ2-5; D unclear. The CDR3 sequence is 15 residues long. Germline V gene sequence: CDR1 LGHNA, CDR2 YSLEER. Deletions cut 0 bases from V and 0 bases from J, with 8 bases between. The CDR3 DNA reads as TGCGCCAGCAGCCAAGATGACCAGTACCAAGAGACCCAGTACTTC. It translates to CASSQDDQYQETQYF.

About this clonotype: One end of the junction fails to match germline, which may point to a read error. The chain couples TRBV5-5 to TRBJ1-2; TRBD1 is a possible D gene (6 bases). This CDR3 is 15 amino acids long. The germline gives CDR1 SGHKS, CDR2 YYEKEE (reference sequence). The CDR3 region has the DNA TGTGCCAGCAGGGGTGAGACAGGCCCCTTGAGTGGCCACACCTTC. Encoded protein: CASRGETGPLSGHTF.

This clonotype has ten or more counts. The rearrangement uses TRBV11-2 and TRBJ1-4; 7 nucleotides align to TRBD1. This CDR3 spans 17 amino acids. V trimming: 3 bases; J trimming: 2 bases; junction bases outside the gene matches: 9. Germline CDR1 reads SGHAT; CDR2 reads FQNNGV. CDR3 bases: TGTGCCAGCAGCTTCCCGACAGGGAGCCTCACTAATGAAAAACTGTTTTTT. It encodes CASSFPTGSLTNEKLFF.

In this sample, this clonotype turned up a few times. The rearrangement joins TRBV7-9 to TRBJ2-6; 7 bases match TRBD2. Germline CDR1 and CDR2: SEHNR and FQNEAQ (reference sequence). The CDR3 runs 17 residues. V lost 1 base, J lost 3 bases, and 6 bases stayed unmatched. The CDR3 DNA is TGTGCCAGCAGCTTAGTGGGGGGGAGGAGTGGGGCCAACGTCCTGACTTTC. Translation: CASSLVGGRSGANVLTF.

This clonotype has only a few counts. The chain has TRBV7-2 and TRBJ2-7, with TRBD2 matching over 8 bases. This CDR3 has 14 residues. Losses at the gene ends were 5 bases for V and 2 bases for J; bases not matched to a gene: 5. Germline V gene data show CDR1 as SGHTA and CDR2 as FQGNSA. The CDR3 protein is CASSHAGGPYEQYF. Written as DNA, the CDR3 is TGTGCCAGCAGCCACGCGGGAGGCCCCTACGAGCAGTACTTC.

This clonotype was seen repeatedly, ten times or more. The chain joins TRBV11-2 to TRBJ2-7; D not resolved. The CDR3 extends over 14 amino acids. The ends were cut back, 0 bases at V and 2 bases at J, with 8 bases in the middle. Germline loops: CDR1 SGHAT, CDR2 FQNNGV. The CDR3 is CASSLEGRPYEQYF. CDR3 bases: TGTGCCAGCAGCTTAGAAGGGCGACCCTACGAGCAGTACTTC.

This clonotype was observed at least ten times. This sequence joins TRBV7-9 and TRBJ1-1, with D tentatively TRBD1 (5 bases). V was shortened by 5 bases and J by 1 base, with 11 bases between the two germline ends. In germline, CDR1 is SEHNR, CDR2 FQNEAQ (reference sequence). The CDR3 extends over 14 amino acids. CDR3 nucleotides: TGTGCCAGCAGCGCCCGGACACAGAACACTGAAGCTTTCTTT. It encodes CASSARTQNTEAFF.

The CDR3 here is CASSQAPIQEGYNEQFF. The CDR3 coding sequence is TGTGCCAGCAGCCAGGCGCCTATACAAGAAGGCTACAATGAGCAGTTCTTC. This chain links TRBV3-1 with TRBJ2-1, with no clear D. V was cut by 3 bases and J by 3 bases, with 18 bases left in between. The germline V gene encodes CDR1 LGHDT and CDR2 YNNKEL (reference sequence). This CDR3 has 17 amino acids.